The present T cell receptor (beta chain) was sequenced within a study of OX40 agonist ivuxolimab in advanced cancers. Whole-study context: The dose-escalation group included hepatocellular carcinoma, melanoma, renal cell carcinoma and head and neck cancer.

The cohort excluded patients with autoimmune disease history or systemic immunosuppression. This CDR3 spans 18 amino acids. Trimming shortened V by 7 bases and J by 0 bases, and 25 bases separated the two germline ends. The germline CDR1 and CDR2 sequences are MDHEN and SYDVKM. Study observations and caveats: Antigen specificity was not determined for the expanded peripheral T cells.

For this clone: As yet, its antigen is unknown.

Profiling relied on immunoSEQ multiplex PCR, and the TCRdb table lists in-frame clones only, not all of them. The sample has under 200,000 clones, approximately 94% seen once; the top ten hold about 0.33%. This specimen was CD4+ or CD8+ T cells sorted from blood, taken in a trial of the OX40 agonist ivuxolimab. The clonotype comes from an adult with an advanced solid tumor such as melanoma, head and neck, liver or kidney cancer. The chain joins TRBV28 to TRBJ2-7; D is perhaps TRBD1 or TRBD2 (5 bases each). In DNA, the CDR3 is TGTGCCAGCACCTCCCCGATGGGGTCGGGGCACAACTCCTACGAGCAGTACTTC. Translation gives CASTSPMGSGHNSYEQYF.